This T cell receptor beta chain was captured in a study of tumor-infiltrating lymphocytes in primary liver carcinoma (dated 2017 in TCRdb). At the level of the whole study: Between late 2015 and March 2016, a handful of patients in China with histopathologically diagnosed primary liver carcinoma had surgical resection. The study combined TCRbeta repertoire sequencing, expression microarrays and whole-exome sequencing across five regions of each liver tumor, with adjacent normal tissue and blood. High reproducibility was observed for the technical replicate repertoires, with mean shared-clone rates approximately 0.92 and correlation coefficients above 0.98. A total of some 35 specimens from 5 patients went through TCRbeta repertoire sequencing, namely 25 tumor regions, 5 adjacent noncancerous liver tissues and 5 peripheral blood samples. Each sample produced roughly 3.65 to 7.5 million productive TCRbeta reads, and read depth showed no significant difference between tissue types. The five patients had tumors of stage T1-T3 N0M0, with maximum diameters ranging from about 4 to 11 cm. Of the five patients (three men and two women, aged 30 to 69 years), four had hepatocellular carcinoma and one had combined HCC and intrahepatic cholangiocarcinoma. Broad study findings and their caveats: Only 4 or 5 patients were included in the study, and the authors note that the findings should be validated in a larger study. Since the samples were bulk and unsorted, there was no way to compare CD4+ and CD8+ T cell repertoires. Compared with blood, tumors had a significantly larger share of the repertoire taken up by the top 250 clones (p = 0.039). Only the TCR beta chain was sequenced, so true repertoire diversity is likely underestimated because unpaired alpha chains were not captured. Repertoire overlap was found to be higher between tumor regions (mean roughly 36%) than between tumor-adjacent (around 17%) or tumor-blood (about 14%) pairs, consistent with antigen-driven expansion.

CDR1 and CDR2 are drawn from the germline V gene: SGHAT, FQNNGV. The CDR3 has 13 amino acids, counting both end residues. Only CDR3 DNA remains: 39 bases, in frame from the first base. RNA from unsorted whole blood was extracted with TRIzol reagent, and germline DNA was obtained with the DNeasy Blood & Tissue kit. Chronic HBV infection was present in the patients, and the patients were treatment-naive at sampling. About 3.7 milliliters of peripheral blood were collected into K2EDTA tubes before surgery. As for this clonotype: The antigen it binds to is not known. The conserved phenylalanine or tryptophan normally closing the CDR3 is absent here, so this likely arose from a read error.

TCRbeta-specific cDNA was reverse-transcribed from about 500 ng total RNA using a constant-region primer and ProtoScript II reverse transcriptase. The TCRbeta libraries were prepared through three rounds of nested multiplex PCR following a slightly modified ARM-PCR procedure. The first two PCR rounds used multiplex TRBV1-TRBV30 forward primers with a Cbeta reverse primer, each for about 9 cycles. Sample barcodes and Illumina adapters were attached in a final 25-cycle PCR using Deep VentR polymerase. Before sequencing, amplicons of 200-500 bp were purified from gel using a QIAquick gel extraction kit. An Illumina HiSeq 2500 was used to sequence the TCRbeta amplicons with 250-bp paired-end reads. The original methods were these. To recover full CDR3 sequences, reads were quality-trimmed using Trimmomatic v0.33 and paired reads were then merged using FLASH v1.2.11. V, D and J germline segments were assigned to the rearranged TCRbeta sequences using MiGEC v1.2.1b. VDJtools v1.0.0 computed clonotype statistics and Shannon-Wiener diversity indices. Except for diversity analysis, only each sample's 250 most abundant clonotypes were used in subsequent analyses to reduce sampling bias. TCRdb reprocessed the public reads (quality trimming at Q25 with fastp, clone calling with MiXCR) and kept in-frame beta chains. Rows with one shared CDR3 protein collapse into an entry with the most common genes and DNA. In this record, the V and J calls reflect TCRdb's handling and not the investigators' own analysis. This sample comprises about 350,000 distinct CDR3 sequences, 65% of them detected only once. Of the sample, 6.5% is held by the ten largest clones.

The sample was peripheral blood. Recombination joined TRBV11-2 with TRBJ2-1, with 7 central nucleotides matching TRBD2. This TCR was recovered from a man aged 35 to 55 with primary liver carcinoma and hepatitis B virus infection. Here is the DNA: TGTGCCAGTAGCTCAGTGGTTTGGACTAGGCAGTTCGTC. It translates to CASSSVVWTRQFV.